Listed below are T cell receptor beta chains from one sample, sequenced in a study of control samples from healthy donors and cancer patients. Data came from immunoSEQ multiplex PCR; TCRdb stores just in-frame clones and leaves some out. The sample holds 190,000 or so clones, roughly 91% seen once. The sample consisted of blood. All receptors come from a man aged 18 to 29 in good health. Each CDR3 is given with its conserved first and last residue. Not all rows give a size; the values are once, few, many and, for expanded clones, a class.

-	TRBJ2-2	TRBV21-1	CASSGNTGELFF
-	TRBJ1-1	TRBV29-1	CSAEEGGTEAFF
-	TRBJ1-1	TRBV10-1	CASSELMSTEAFF
-	TRBJ2-7	TRBV28	CADSGDYEQYF
-	TRBJ1-5	TRBV5-1	CASSPEVGTQPQHF
-	TRBJ1-4	TRBV5-5	CASSLRVPRRDEKLFF
once	TRBJ2-3	TRBV25-1	CASSGRPASTDTQYF
once	TRBJ2-3	TRBV6-1	CASSERTWVTQYF
-	TRBJ1-3	TRBV30	CAWSVSGSGNTIYF
-	TRBJ2-7	TRBV2	CASSDWRKGQGNSYEQYF
-	TRBJ2-7	TRBV10-3	CAISAGRSSYEQYF
few	TRBJ1-5	TRBV4-1	CASSQALWGLEPQHF
-	TRBJ1-2	TRBV5-1	CASSLDGTNYGYTF
-	TRBJ1-5	TRBV12-1	CASSFGQGSQPQHF
-	TRBJ1-2	TRBV10-3	CAISESETNYGYTF
-	TRBJ1-5	TRBV3-1/TRBV3-2	CASSQGKWTGGPGGNQPQHF
-	TRBJ2-5	TRBV7-3	CASSQLAKETQYF
-	TRBJ2-1	TRBV14	CASSPRRSGTGENIRSYNEQFF
-	TRBJ1-1	TRBV11-3	CASSFSRNTEAFF
-	TRBJ2-3	TRBV19	CASSDTSSTDTQYF
-	TRBJ2-3	TRBV19	CASSIGRGDRYPQYF
-	TRBJ1-1	TRBV14	CASTVGGKNTEAFF
-	TRBJ2-6	TRBV25-1	CASKPSGANVLTF
-	TRBJ2-3	TRBV5-1	CASSLSGQITDTQYF
-	TRBJ2-4	TRBV12-2	CASRFDAGDIQYF
-	TRBJ1-4	TRBV2	CASRETGWELFF
-	TRBJ2-1	TRBV15	CATSRTRGGFYNEQFF
-	TRBJ2-4	TRBV10-2	CASSELRDIQYF
-	TRBJ2-3	TRBV5-1	CASSLEWGTDTQYF